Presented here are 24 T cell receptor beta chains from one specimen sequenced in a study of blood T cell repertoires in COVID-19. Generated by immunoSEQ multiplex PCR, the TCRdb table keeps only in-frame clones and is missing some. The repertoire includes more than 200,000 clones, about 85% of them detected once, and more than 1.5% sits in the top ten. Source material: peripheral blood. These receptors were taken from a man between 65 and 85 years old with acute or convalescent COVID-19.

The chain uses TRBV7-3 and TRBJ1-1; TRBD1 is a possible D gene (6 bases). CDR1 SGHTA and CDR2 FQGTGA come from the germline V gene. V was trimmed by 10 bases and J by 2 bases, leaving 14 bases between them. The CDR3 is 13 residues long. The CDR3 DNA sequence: TGTGCCACCGACAGGATCGGAAACACTGAAGCTTTCTTT. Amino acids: CATDRIGNTEAFF.

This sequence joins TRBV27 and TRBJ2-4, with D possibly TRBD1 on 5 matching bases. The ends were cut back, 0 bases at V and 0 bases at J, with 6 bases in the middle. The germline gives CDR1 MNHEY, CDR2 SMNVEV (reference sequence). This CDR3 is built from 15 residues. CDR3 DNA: TGTGCCAGCAGTTTATCGACAGTAGCCAAAAACATTCAGTACTTC. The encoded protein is CASSLSTVAKNIQYF.

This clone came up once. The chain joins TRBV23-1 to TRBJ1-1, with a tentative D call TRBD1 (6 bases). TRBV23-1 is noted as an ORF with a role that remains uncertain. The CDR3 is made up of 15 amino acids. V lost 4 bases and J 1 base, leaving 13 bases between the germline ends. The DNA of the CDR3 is TGCGCCAGCAGTCGGGAGGGGGGGCGGAACACTGAAGCTTTCTTT. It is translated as CASSREGGRNTEAFF.

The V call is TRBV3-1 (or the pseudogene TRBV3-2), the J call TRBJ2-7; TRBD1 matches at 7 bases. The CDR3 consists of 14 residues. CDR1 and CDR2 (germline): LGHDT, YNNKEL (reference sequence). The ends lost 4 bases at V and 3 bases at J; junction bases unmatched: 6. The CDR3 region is CASSRADRVYEQYF. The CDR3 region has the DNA TGTGCCAGCAGCCGAGCTGACAGGGTCTACGAGCAGTACTTC.

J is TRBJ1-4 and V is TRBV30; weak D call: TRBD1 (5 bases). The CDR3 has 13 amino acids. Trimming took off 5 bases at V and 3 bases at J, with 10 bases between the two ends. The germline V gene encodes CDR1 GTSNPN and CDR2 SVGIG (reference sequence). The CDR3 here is CAWQGYANEKLFF. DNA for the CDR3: TGTGCCTGGCAGGGTTACGCTAATGAAAAACTGTTTTTT.

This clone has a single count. As DNA, the CDR3 is TGCGCCAGCAGCTTGGGGACCGGGACAGGGGGCCGGGAGACCCAGTACTTC. It encodes CASSLGTGTGGRETQYF. The rearrangement links TRBV5-1 to TRBJ2-5; 12 nucleotides align to TRBD1. Germline CDR1 and CDR2: SGHRS and YFSETQ. J lost 5 bases, V lost 0 bases, and 8 bases had no gene match. This CDR3 has 17 amino acids.

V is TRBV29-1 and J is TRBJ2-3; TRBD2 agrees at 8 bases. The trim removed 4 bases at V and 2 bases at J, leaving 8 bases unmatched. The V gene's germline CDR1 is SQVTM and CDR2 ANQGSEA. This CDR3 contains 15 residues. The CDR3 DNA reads TGCAGCGTTGTTTATAGCGGGAAACTCACAGATACGCAGTATTTT. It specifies CSVVYSGKLTDTQYF.

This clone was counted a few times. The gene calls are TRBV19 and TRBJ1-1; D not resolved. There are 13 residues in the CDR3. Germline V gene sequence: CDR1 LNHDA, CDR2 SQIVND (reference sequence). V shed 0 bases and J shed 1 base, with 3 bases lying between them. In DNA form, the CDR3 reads TGTGCCAGTAGTATAGACCGGAACACTGAAGCTTTCTTT. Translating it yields CASSIDRNTEAFF.

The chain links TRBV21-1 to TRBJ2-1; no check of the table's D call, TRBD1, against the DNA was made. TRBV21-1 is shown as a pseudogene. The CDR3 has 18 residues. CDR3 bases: TGTGCCAGCAGCAAAGGAGTTGAAGGGGCCAACGAAAACAATGAGCAGTTCTTC. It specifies CASSKGVEGANENNEQFF.

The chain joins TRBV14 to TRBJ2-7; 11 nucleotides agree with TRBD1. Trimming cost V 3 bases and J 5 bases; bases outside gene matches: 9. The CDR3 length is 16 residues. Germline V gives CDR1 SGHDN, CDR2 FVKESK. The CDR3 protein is CASSHWDRGTADEQYF. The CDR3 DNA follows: TGTGCCAGCAGCCACTGGGACAGGGGGACAGCCGACGAGCAGTACTTC.

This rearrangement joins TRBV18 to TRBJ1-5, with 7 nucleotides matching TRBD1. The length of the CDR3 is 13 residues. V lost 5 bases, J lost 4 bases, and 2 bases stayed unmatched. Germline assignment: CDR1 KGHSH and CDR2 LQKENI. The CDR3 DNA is TGTGCCAGCTCAGAGACAGGGAATCAGCCCCAGCATTTT. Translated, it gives CASSETGNQPQHF.

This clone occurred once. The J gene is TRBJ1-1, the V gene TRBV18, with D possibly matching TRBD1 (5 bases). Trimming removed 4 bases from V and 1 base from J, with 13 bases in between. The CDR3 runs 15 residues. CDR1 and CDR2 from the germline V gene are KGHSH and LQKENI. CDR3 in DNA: TGTGCCAGCTCACAAAAGCAGGGTTGGAACACTGAAGCTTTCTTT. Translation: CASSQKQGWNTEAFF.

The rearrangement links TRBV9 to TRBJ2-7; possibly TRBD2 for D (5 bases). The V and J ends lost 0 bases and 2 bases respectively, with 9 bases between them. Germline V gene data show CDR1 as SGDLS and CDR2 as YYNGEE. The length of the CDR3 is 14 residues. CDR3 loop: CASSVEDGTYEQYF. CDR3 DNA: TGTGCCAGCAGCGTAGAAGACGGGACCTACGAGCAGTACTTC.

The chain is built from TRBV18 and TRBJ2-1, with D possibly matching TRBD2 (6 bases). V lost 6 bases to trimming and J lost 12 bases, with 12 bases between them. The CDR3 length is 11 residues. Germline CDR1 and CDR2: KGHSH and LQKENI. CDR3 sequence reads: CASSLPGVQFF. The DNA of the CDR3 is TGTGCCAGCTCCTTGCCGGGAGTGCAGTTCTTC.

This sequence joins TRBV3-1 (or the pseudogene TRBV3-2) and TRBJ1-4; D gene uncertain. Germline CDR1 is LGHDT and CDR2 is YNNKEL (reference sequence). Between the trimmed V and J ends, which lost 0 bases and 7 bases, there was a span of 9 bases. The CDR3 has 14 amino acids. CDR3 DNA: TGTGCCAGCAGCCAAGACCCACTTATTGAAAAACTGTTTTTT. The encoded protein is CASSQDPLIEKLFF.

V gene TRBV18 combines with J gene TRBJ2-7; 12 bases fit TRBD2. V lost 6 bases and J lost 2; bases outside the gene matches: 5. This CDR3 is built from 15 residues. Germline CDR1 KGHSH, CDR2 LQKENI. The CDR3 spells CASSPGLAGPYEQYF. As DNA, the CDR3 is TGTGCCAGCTCGCCGGGACTAGCGGGCCCCTACGAGCAGTACTTC.

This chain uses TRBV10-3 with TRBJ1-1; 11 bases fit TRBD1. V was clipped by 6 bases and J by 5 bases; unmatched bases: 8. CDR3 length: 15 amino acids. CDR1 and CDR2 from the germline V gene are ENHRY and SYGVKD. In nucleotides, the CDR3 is TGTGCCATCAGAACCTCGGGACAGGGGGAAACTGAAGCTTTCTTT. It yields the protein CAIRTSGQGETEAFF.

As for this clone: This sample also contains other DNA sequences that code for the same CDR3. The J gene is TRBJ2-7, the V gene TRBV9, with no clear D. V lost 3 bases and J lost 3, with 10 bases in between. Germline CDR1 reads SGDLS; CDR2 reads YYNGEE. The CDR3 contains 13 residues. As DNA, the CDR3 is TGTGCCAGCAGCGGACTTCTTGGCTACGAGCAGTACTTC. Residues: CASSGLLGYEQYF.

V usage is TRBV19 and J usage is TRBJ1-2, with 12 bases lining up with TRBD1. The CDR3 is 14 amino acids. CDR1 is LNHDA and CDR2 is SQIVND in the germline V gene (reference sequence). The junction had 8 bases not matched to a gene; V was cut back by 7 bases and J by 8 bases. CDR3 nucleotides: TGTGCCAGTACCCTCCGGGACAGGGGGCGCGGCTACACCTTC. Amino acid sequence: CASTLRDRGRGYTF.

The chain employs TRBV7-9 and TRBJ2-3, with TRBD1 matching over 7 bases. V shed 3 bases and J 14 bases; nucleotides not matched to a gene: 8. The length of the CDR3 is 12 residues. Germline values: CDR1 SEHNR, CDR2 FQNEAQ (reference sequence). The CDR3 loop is CASSFIGDSVYF. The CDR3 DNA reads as TGTGCCAGCAGCTTTATCGGGGACAGTGTGTATTTT.

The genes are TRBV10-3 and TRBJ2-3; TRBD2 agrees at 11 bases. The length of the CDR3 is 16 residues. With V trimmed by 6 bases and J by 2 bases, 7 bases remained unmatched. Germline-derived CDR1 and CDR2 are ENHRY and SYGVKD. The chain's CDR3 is CAISPLAGGTTDTQYF. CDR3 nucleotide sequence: TGTGCCATCAGCCCCCTAGCGGGAGGAACCACAGATACGCAGTATTTT.

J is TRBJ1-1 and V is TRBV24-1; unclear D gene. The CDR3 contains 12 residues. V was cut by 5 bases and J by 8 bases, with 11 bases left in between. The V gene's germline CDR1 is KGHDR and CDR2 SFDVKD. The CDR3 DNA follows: TGTGCCACCAGTGGTAGTAGAGGGGAAGCTTTCTTT. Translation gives CATSGSRGEAFF.

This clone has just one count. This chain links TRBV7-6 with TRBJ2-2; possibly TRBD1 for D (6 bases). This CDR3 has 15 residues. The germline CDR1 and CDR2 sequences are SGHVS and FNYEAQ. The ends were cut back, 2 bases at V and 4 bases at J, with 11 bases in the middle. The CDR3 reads CASSLPGAATGELFF. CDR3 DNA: TGTGCCAGCAGCTTACCAGGGGCGGCCACCGGGGAGCTGTTTTTT.

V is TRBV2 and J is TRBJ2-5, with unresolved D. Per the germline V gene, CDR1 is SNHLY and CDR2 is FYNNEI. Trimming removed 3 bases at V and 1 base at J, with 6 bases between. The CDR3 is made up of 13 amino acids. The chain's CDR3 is CASSDYTQETQYF. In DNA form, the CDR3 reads TGTGCCAGCAGTGATTACACCCAAGAGACCCAGTACTTC.